Following are 15 T cell receptor beta chains from one sample sequenced in a study of T cell responses to AZD1222 COVID-19 vaccine. The assay was immunoSEQ multiplex PCR, and TCRdb's table has in-frame clones only and misses some. The sample contains roughly 120,000 clones, approximately 83% of which appear only once. Material: peripheral blood, obtained on day 0 of MenACWY control vaccination. These receptors all stem from an adult in good health.

The chain recombines TRBV5-1 with TRBJ2-3; D possibly corresponds to TRBD1 (6 bases). Germline values: CDR1 SGHRS, CDR2 YFSETQ. V lost 4 bases and J lost 3, with 15 bases in between. The CDR3 spans 15 residues. The DNA of the CDR3 is TGCGCCAGCAGCGTCTACTCAGGGGTGACAGATACGCAGTATTTT. This encodes CASSVYSGVTDTQYF.

This clone was seen just once. In DNA form, the CDR3 reads TGTGCCAGCAGCTTCTCAGCCACTGAAGCTTTCTTT. It specifies CASSFSATEAFF. V is TRBV7-2 and J is TRBJ1-1; D is unresolved. V gave up 3 bases and J gave up 4 bases, with 6 bases separating them. This CDR3 contains 12 residues. Germline V gene sequence: CDR1 SGHTA, CDR2 FQGNSA.

The chain employs TRBV7-2 and TRBJ1-5; the D is unclear. Germline values: CDR1 SGHTA, CDR2 FQGNSA. This CDR3 has 13 amino acids. With 0 bases removed from V and 4 bases from J, the gap between germline ends came to 4 bases. CDR3 in amino acids: CASSLARNQPQHF. Here the CDR3 DNA reads TGTGCCAGCAGCTTAGCGAGGAATCAGCCCCAGCATTTT. The full variable domain, rest sourced from reference TRBV7-2 and TRBJ1-5, is GAGVSQSPSNKVTEKGKDVELRCDPISGHTALYWYRQSLGQGLEFLIYFQGNSAPDKSGLPSDRFSAERTGGSVSTLTIQRTQQEDSAVYLCASSLARNQPQHFGDGTRLSIL.

This clone was recorded only once. The V gene is TRBV24-1, the J gene TRBJ1-1; no definite D call. V lost 6 bases and J 6 bases, leaving 10 bases between the germline ends. The germline V gene has CDR1 KGHDR and CDR2 SFDVKD. The CDR3 covers 12 residues. The CDR3 is CATSNPGSEAFF. The CDR3, as DNA: TGTGCCACCAGTAACCCGGGCTCTGAAGCTTTCTTT.

This clone was detected only once. This chain joins TRBV7-8 and TRBJ1-5, with D possibly matching TRBD1 (6 bases). The V gene lost 7 bases and the J gene lost 5 bases, with 15 bases spanning the gap. This CDR3 contains 14 residues. The V gene's germline CDR1 is SGHVS and CDR2 FQNEAQ. CDR3 DNA sequence: TGTGCCAGCAACGGGGGGGGGCGCGATCAGCCCCAGCATTTT. It specifies CASNGGGRDQPQHF.

This clone has a single count. The gene calls are TRBV5-6 and TRBJ2-3, with D hard to call. Germline V CDR1 and CDR2: SGHDT, YYEEEE. The CDR3 length is 15 residues. V lost 1 base and J lost 3, with 12 bases in between. The CDR3 reads CASSLSPLGTDTQYF. DNA for the CDR3: TGTGCCAGCAGCTTGTCGCCTCTGGGGACAGATACGCAGTATTTT.

V and J are TRBV12-3 or TRBV12-4 and TRBJ2-5; D remains unclear. Trimming left V 4 bases short and J 2 bases short, with 8 bases between. The CDR3 sequence is 13 residues long. The CDR3 region has the DNA TGTGCCAGCAGTTCCGACCGGCAAGAGACCCAGTACTTC. It is translated as CASSSDRQETQYF.

CDR3 nucleotides: TGTGCCAGCAGCCTCCAGGGACTAGCGGGGGGAAACGCGAACACCGGGGAGCTGTTTTTT. Translated: CASSLQGLAGGNANTGELFF. The chain uses TRBV3-1 (or the pseudogene TRBV3-2) and TRBJ2-2, with 15 bases aligning to TRBD2. The CDR3 is 20 amino acids. Trimming removed 4 bases from V and 0 bases from J; junction bases left unmatched: 9. Germline V lookup: CDR1 LGHDT, CDR2 YNNKEL (reference sequence).

V usage is TRBV4-2 and J usage is TRBJ2-1, with unresolved D. The CDR3 loop spans 12 amino acids. The ends were cut back, 4 bases at V and 3 bases at J, with 4 bases in the middle. Germline V gene data show CDR1 as LGHNA and CDR2 as YNFKEQ. The CDR3 is CASSLNYNEQFF. The CDR3 region has the DNA TGTGCCAGCAGCCTAAACTACAATGAGCAGTTCTTC.

This clone turned up a few times. This chain links TRBV27 with TRBJ2-5, with 9 positions matching TRBD1. This CDR3 region has 15 residues. Germline CDR1 MNHEY, CDR2 SMNVEV (reference sequence). V was clipped by 8 bases and J by 1 base; unmatched bases: 8. The CDR3 DNA sequence: TGTGCCAGCGGGCGGACAGGGGTACCCCAAGAGACCCAGTACTTC. It translates to CASGRTGVPQETQYF.

CDR3 DNA sequence: TGTGCCAGCAGTCGCAGGGGTTCGGGCAATCAGCCCCAGCATTTT. Translated: CASSRRGSGNQPQHF. The chain combines TRBV28 with TRBJ1-5; D possibly corresponds to TRBD1 (6 bases). Germline CDR1 MDHEN, CDR2 SYDVKM. V was trimmed by 5 bases and J by 2 bases, leaving 13 bases between them. This CDR3 spans 15 amino acids. Full variable domain (rest looked up from reference TRBV28 and TRBJ1-5): DVKVTQSSRYLVKRTGEKVFLECVQDMDHENMFWYRQDPGLGLRLIYFSYDVKMKEKGDIPEGYSVSREKKERFSLILESASTNQTSMYLCASSRRGSGNQPQHFGDGTRLSIL.

This chain uses TRBV7-9 with TRBJ2-7; TRBD1 agrees at 11 bases. J gave up 5 bases and V 6 bases, and 9 bases lay outside the gene matches. Germline V gene lookup returns CDR1 SEHNR and CDR2 FQNEAQ (reference sequence). The CDR3 covers 15 residues. The CDR3 is CASRRTGGRLDEQYF. The CDR3 DNA sequence: TGTGCCAGCAGACGGACAGGGGGCCGCCTAGACGAGCAGTACTTC.

The CDR3 DNA is TGTGCCAGCAGTTTAATTAGGGGCCACTACGAGCAGTACTTC. Translated: CASSLIRGHYEQYF. V is TRBV28 and J is TRBJ2-7; possible D gene TRBD1, 5 bases. Germline lookup yields CDR1 MDHEN and CDR2 SYDVKM. The CDR3 consists of 14 residues. The V end was cut by 2 bases, the J end by 3 bases, with 11 bases between. The complete variable domain, with remaining parts taken from reference TRBV28 and TRBJ2-7, reads DVKVTQSSRYLVKRTGEKVFLECVQDMDHENMFWYRQDPGLGLRLIYFSYDVKMKEKGDIPEGYSVSREKKERFSLILESASTNQTSMYLCASSLIRGHYEQYFGPGTRLTVT.

The chain uses TRBV18 and TRBJ2-7; the D is unclear. The CDR3 consists of 15 residues. Germline loops: CDR1 KGHSH, CDR2 LQKENI. V gave up 0 bases and J gave up 0 bases, with 9 bases separating them. CDR3 residues: CASSPPSRTSYEQYF. The CDR3 nucleotides read TGTGCCAGCTCACCACCGTCAAGGACCTCCTACGAGCAGTACTTC.

V is TRBV18 and J is TRBJ2-5, with D perhaps matching TRBD1 (5 bases). Trimming cost V 3 bases and J 8 bases, with 13 bases left between them. The CDR3 is 13 residues long. Germline values: CDR1 KGHSH, CDR2 LQKENI. The CDR3 DNA reads TGTGCCAGCTCACCTGACGACAGTCGTACCCAGTACTTC. Its translation is CASSPDDSRTQYF.